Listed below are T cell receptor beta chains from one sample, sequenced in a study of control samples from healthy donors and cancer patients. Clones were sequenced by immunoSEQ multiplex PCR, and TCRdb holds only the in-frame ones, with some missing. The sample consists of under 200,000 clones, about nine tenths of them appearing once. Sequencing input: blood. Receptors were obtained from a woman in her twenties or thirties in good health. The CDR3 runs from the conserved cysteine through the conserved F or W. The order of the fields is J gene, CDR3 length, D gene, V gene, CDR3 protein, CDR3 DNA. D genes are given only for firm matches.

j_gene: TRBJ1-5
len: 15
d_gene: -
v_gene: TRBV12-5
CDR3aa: CASGLGSTSNQPQHF
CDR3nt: TGTGCTAGTGGTTTGGGCAGCACCAGCAATCAGCCCCAGCATTTT

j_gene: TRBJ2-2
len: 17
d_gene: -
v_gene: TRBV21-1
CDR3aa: CASSKALAGANTGELFF
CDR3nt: TGTGCCAGCAGCAAAGCGCTAGCGGGAGCGAACACCGGGGAGCTGTTTTTT

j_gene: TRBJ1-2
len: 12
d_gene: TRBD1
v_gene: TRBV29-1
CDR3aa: CSVGQGVYGYTF
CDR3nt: TGCAGCGTTGGACAGGGTGTCTATGGCTACACCTTC

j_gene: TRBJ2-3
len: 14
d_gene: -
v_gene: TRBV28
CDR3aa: CASSLRLGGDTQYF
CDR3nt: TGTGCCAGCAGTTTAAGGCTAGGGGGAGATACGCAGTATTTT

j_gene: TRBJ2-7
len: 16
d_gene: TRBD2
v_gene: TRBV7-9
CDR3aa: CASSFRGLAGSYEQYF
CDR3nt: TGTGCCAGCAGCTTTAGGGGACTAGCCGGCTCCTACGAGCAGTACTTC

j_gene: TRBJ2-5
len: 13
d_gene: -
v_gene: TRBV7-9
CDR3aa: CASSLKGQETQYF
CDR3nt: TGTGCCAGCAGCTTAAAGGGTCAAGAGACCCAGTACTTC

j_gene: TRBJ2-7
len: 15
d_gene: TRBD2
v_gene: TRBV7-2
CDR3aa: CASSLVGLANYEQYF
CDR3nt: TGTGCCAGCAGCTTAGTCGGACTAGCGAACTACGAGCAGTACTTC

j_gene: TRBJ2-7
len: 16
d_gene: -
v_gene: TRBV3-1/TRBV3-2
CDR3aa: CASSQDPRTASYEQYF
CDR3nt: TGTGCCAGCAGCCAAGATCCCCGGACAGCCTCCTACGAGCAGTACTTC

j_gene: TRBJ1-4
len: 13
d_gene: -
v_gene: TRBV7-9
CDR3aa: CASSRTGTEKLFF
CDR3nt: TGTGCCAGCAGCCGAACGGGTACTGAAAAACTGTTTTTT

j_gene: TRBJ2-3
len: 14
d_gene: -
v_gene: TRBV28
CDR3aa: CASSWGGATDTQYF
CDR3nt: TGTGCCAGCAGTTGGGGGGGGGCCACAGATACGCAGTATTTT

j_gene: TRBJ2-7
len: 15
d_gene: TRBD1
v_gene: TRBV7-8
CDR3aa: CASSLAGDSAYEQYF
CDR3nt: TGTGCCAGCAGCTTAGCGGGGGACAGCGCCTACGAGCAGTACTTC

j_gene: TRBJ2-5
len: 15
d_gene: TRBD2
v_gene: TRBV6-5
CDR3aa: CASSGEGLAGETQYF
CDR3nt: TGTGCCAGCAGCGGCGAGGGACTAGCGGGAGAGACCCAGTACTTC